This TCR beta chain was obtained from a study of T cell changes during pregnancy in multiple sclerosis. Some clones are missing from TCRdb's copy, which holds only in-frame ones; the method was immunoSEQ multiplex PCR. The sample records roughly 35,000 clones, around nine tenths being singletons. Germline V gives CDR1 SGHDT, CDR2 YYEEEE. With 3 bases removed from V and 2 bases from J, the gap between germline ends came to 5 bases. The CDR3 covers 12 residues. The TCR sequence derives from a female donor with multiple sclerosis, enrolled in a pregnancy study. The rearrangement uses TRBV5-6 and TRBJ1-1; no definite D call. The source was CD8+ T cells from peripheral blood mononuclear cells, collected before pregnancy. CDR3 nucleotide sequence: TGTGCCAGCAGCTCCGGTAACACTGAAGCTTTCTTT. Its protein is CASSSGNTEAFF.